Listed below are T cell receptor beta chains from one sample, sequenced in a study of blood T cell repertoires in COVID-19. The table came from immunoSEQ multiplex PCR; TCRdb's copy has only in-frame clones and leaves some out. The sample carries about 130,000 clones, around 78% recorded once. Sample: peripheral blood. The receptor set was obtained from a human donor in a cohort sampled during active COVID-19. The CDR3 runs from the conserved cysteine through the conserved F or W. A D gene is named only where the DNA matches it firmly. Clone size is stated in some rows and not others, as once, few, many or a class when expanded.

V gene	J gene	clone size	D gene	CDR3 protein	CDR3 DNA
TRBV30	TRBJ2-4	-	-	CAWSVGPEKNIQYF	TGTGCCTGGAGTGTTGGGCCAGAGAAAAACATTCAGTACTTC
TRBV9	TRBJ2-3	-	-	CASSQSTGTRSTDTQYF	TGTGCCAGCAGCCAATCCACCGGGACAAGGTCCACAGATACGCAGTATTTT
TRBV28	TRBJ1-4	-	-	CASSESTNEKLFF	TGTGCCAGCAGTGAGTCAACTAATGAAAAACTGTTTTTT
TRBV30	TRBJ1-3	few	-	CANSWQGSGNTIYF	TGTGCCAACTCCTGGCAGGGCTCTGGAAACACCATATATTTT
TRBV19	TRBJ1-1	-	TRBD1	CASSSSRQGSVGRIEAFF	TGTGCCAGTAGTTCCTCCAGACAGGGAAGTGTAGGAAGAATTGAAGCTTTCTTT
TRBV5-1	TRBJ1-2	-	-	CASSLNFQALPYGYTF	TGCGCCAGCAGCTTGAATTTTCAGGCCCTCCCCTATGGCTACACCTTC
TRBV7-7	TRBJ2-7	-	-	CASSLAPGHEQYF	TGTGCCAGCAGCTTAGCTCCTGGCCACGAGCAGTACTTC
TRBV4-1	TRBJ1-2	-	-	CASSQDQYTRGGYGYTF	TGCGCCAGCAGCCAAGATCAATATACGAGGGGAGGGTATGGCTACACCTTC
TRBV27	TRBJ2-4	-	-	CASSPVGGSNIQYF	TGTGCCAGCAGCCCCGTGGGGGGTTCTAACATTCAGTACTTC
TRBV27	TRBJ2-1	-	-	CASSDTGHSYNEQFF	TGTGCCAGCAGTGATACTGGGCACTCCTACAATGAGCAGTTCTTC
TRBV7-7	TRBJ2-2	-	TRBD2	CASSPSGGDTGELFF	TGTGCCAGCAGCCCTAGCGGGGGGGACACCGGGGAGCTGTTTTTT
TRBV28	TRBJ1-2	-	-	CASSLRGDYGYTF	TGTGCCAGCAGTTTACGCGGAGACTATGGCTACACCTTC
TRBV30	TRBJ2-5	-	TRBD1	CACPHGQGQETQYF	TGTGCCTGCCCACACGGACAGGGGCAAGAGACCCAGTACTTC
TRBV25-1	TRBJ1-4	-	-	CASSEMYSGNEKLFF	TGTGCCAGCAGTGAAATGTACAGTGGGAATGAAAAACTGTTTTTT
TRBV11-2	TRBJ2-1	-	-	CASTKRIAISNEQFF	TGTGCCAGCACCAAGAGGATCGCGATTAGCAATGAGCAGTTCTTC
TRBV11-1	TRBJ2-2	-	TRBD1	CASSLGTGIVAGELFF	TGTGCCAGCAGCTTAGGGACAGGGATAGTAGCCGGGGAGCTGTTTTTT
TRBV10-3	TRBJ2-3	-	-	CAISGSLANTQYF	TGTGCCATCAGTGGATCCTTAGCGAATACGCAGTATTTT
TRBV19	TRBJ2-1	-	TRBD2	CASSASGGAFNEQFF	TGTGCCAGTAGTGCTAGCGGGGGGGCCTTCAATGAGCAGTTCTTC
TRBV5-5	TRBJ2-7	few	-	CASSLGGSGYEQYF	TGTGCCAGCAGCTTGGGGGGCTCCGGCTACGAGCAGTACTTC
TRBV6-5	TRBJ1-2	-	-	CASSYSGSSYGYTF	TGTGCCAGCAGTTACTCGGGCAGCTCATATGGCTACACCTTC
TRBV29-1	TRBJ1-3	-	TRBD1	CSVGDRGLGNTIYF	TGCAGCGTTGGTGATAGGGGGCTCGGAAACACCATATATTTT
TRBV10-1	TRBJ1-1	once	-	CASSESGGLNTEAFF	TGCGCCAGCAGTGAGTCCGGCGGATTGAACACTGAAGCTTTCTTT
TRBV6-5	TRBJ1-1	-	TRBD1	CASRRQGMNTEAFF	TGTGCCAGCAGAAGACAGGGAATGAACACTGAAGCTTTCTTT
TRBV9	TRBJ2-7	-	-	CASSATRGSYEQYF	TGTGCCAGCAGCGCAACACGCGGTTCCTACGAGCAGTACTTC
TRBV24-1	TRBJ1-5	-	TRBD1	CATSDFGTGEGRSNQPQHF	TGTGCCACCAGTGATTTCGGGACAGGGGAAGGTAGGAGCAATCAGCCCCAGCATTTT
TRBV19	TRBJ2-2	-	TRBD2	CASSPSGGQTGELFF	TGTGCCAGTAGTCCCTCGGGGGGGCAGACCGGGGAGCTGTTTTTT
TRBV23-1	TRBJ1-4	-	TRBD1	CASSHSQGVPQNEKLFF	TGCGCCAGCAGTCATTCGCAGGGGGTTCCTCAGAATGAAAAACTGTTTTTT
TRBV30	TRBJ2-5	-	-	CAWSPGPNRWTETQYF	TGTGCCTGGAGCCCCGGACCGAACCGCTGGACTGAGACCCAGTACTTC
TRBV15	TRBJ1-1	-	TRBD1	CATSRKGTANTEAFF	TGTGCCACCAGCAGAAAGGGGACAGCAAACACTGAAGCTTTCTTT
TRBV30	TRBJ1-1	-	-	CAWSPGIGLNTEAFF	TGTGCCTGGAGTCCGGGGATAGGATTGAACACTGAAGCTTTCTTT
TRBV6-4	TRBJ2-5	-	-	CASTARAAQETQYF	TGTGCCAGCACCGCACGAGCGGCCCAAGAGACCCAGTACTTC
TRBV18	TRBJ2-3	-	TRBD1	CASSRSSTGTGTDTQYF	TGTGCCAGCTCGCGGAGCTCAACCGGGACAGGCACAGATACGCAGTATTTT
TRBV6-2/TRBV6-3	TRBJ1-1	-	-	CASSYSSVNTEAFF	TGTGCCAGCAGTTACTCTAGTGTGAACACTGAAGCTTTCTTT
TRBV9	TRBJ1-1	-	-	CASSGSGGYTEAFF	TGTGCCAGCAGTGGGAGCGGGGGGTACACTGAAGCTTTCTTT
TRBV4-1	TRBJ1-4	-	TRBD1	CASSQTPRTGGWREKLFF	TGCGCCAGCAGCCAAACCCCTAGGACAGGGGGCTGGAGGGAAAAACTGTTTTTT
TRBV14	TRBJ1-1	once	-	CASSQGGDGTEAFF	TGTGCCAGCAGCCAAGGGGGGGACGGCACTGAAGCTTTCTTT
TRBV11-2	TRBJ1-3	few	-	CASSLVAVGGNTIYF	TGTGCCAGCAGCTTAGTCGCGGTCGGAGGAAACACCATATATTTT